Listed below are T cell receptor beta chains from one sample, sequenced in a study of cytomegalovirus exposure and HLA in healthy donors. Assay used: immunoSEQ multiplex PCR; TCRdb lists only in-frame clones, some missing. The sample records a few hundred thousand clones, around two thirds being singletons. The sample consisted of PBMCs. These receptors were collected from a female donor in good health and CMV-seronegative. Each CDR3 is given with its conserved first and last residue. D genes are given only for firm matches. Expanded clones are given a class, and other clones once, few, many or no size at all.

size: few
D: TRBD1
length: 15
J: TRBJ1-1
V: TRBV19
CDR3: CASRLFTGAYTEAFF
DNA: TGTGCCAGTAGGCTCTTTACAGGGGCGTACACTGAAGCTTTCTTT

size: .
D: .
length: 13
J: TRBJ1-3
V: TRBV6-1
CDR3: CASGPGSGNTIYF
DNA: TGTGCCAGCGGGCCAGGGTCTGGAAACACCATATATTTT

size: few
D: .
length: 18
J: TRBJ2-2
V: TRBV27
CDR3: CASSLSPGPGENTGELFF
DNA: TGTGCCAGCAGTTTATCTCCAGGACCGGGGGAGAACACCGGGGAGCTGTTTTTT

size: .
D: TRBD1
length: 16
J: TRBJ2-4
V: TRBV11-2
CDR3: CASSTDRALAKNIQYF
DNA: TGTGCCAGCAGCACGGACAGGGCGTTGGCCAAAAACATTCAGTACTTC

size: .
D: .
length: 16
J: TRBJ1-2
V: TRBV4-1
CDR3: CASSQDLIGGGYGYTF
DNA: TGCGCCAGCAGCCAAGATCTGATAGGGGGGGGCTATGGCTACACCTTC

size: .
D: TRBD1
length: 14
J: TRBJ1-2
V: TRBV5-6
CDR3: CAGSFGQGIYGYTF
DNA: TGTGCCGGATCCTTCGGACAGGGAATCTATGGCTACACCTTC

size: .
D: TRBD2
length: 12
J: TRBJ2-5
V: TRBV6-6
CDR3: CASGLAGAPQYF
DNA: TGTGCCAGCGGGCTAGCGGGGGCGCCCCAGTACTTC

size: .
D: .
length: 12
J: TRBJ1-1
V: TRBV6-1
CDR3: CASVNFNTEAFF
DNA: TGTGCCAGCGTAAATTTTAACACTGAAGCTTTCTTT

size: few
D: TRBD2
length: 15
J: TRBJ2-1
V: TRBV5-8
CDR3: CASSAGTSGYNEQFF
DNA: TGTGCCAGCAGCGCCGGGACTAGTGGCTACAATGAGCAGTTCTTC

size: .
D: TRBD1
length: 17
J: TRBJ1-4
V: TRBV5-1
CDR3: CASSLDPGGYDYEKLFF
DNA: TGCGCCAGCAGCTTGGATCCAGGGGGATATGACTATGAAAAACTGTTTTTT

size: .
D: .
length: 11
J: TRBJ1-2
V: TRBV7-9
CDR3: CASSLNKGYTF
DNA: TGTGCCAGCAGCTTAAACAAGGGCTACACCTTC

size: once
D: .
length: 14
J: TRBJ2-1
V: TRBV19
CDR3: CASSIQGEYNEQFF
DNA: TGTGCCAGTAGTATACAAGGGGAATACAATGAGCAGTTCTTC

size: .
D: .
length: 15
J: TRBJ2-2
V: TRBV5-1
CDR3: CASSFGTSNTGELFF
DNA: TGCGCCAGCAGCTTCGGGACATCGAACACCGGGGAGCTGTTTTTT

size: .
D: TRBD1
length: 15
J: TRBJ1-3
V: TRBV5-4
CDR3: CASSLDRASGNTIYF
DNA: TGTGCCAGCAGCTTAGACAGGGCGTCTGGAAACACCATATATTTT

size: once
D: TRBD1
length: 17
J: TRBJ1-5
V: TRBV19
CDR3: CASSRIRDRSYNQPQHF
DNA: TGTGCCAGTAGTAGGATCCGGGACAGATCGTACAATCAGCCCCAGCATTTT

size: .
D: TRBD2
length: 16
J: TRBJ2-5
V: TRBV10-1
CDR3: CASSETSGRALETQYF
DNA: TGCGCCAGCAGTGAGACTAGCGGGAGGGCCTTGGAGACCCAGTACTTC